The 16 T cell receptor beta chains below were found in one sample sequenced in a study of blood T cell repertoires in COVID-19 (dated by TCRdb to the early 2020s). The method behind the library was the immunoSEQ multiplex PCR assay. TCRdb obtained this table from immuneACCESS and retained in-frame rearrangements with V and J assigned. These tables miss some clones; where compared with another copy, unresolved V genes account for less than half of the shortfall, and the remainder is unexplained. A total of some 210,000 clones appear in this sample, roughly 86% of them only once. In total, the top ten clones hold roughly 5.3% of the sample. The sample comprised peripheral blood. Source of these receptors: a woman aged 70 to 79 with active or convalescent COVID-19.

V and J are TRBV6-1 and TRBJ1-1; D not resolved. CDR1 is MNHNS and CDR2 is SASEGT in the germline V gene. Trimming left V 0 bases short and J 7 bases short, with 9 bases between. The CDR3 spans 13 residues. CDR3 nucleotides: TGTGCCAGCAGTGAAGCAGGTAGACTTGAAGCTTTCTTT. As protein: CASSEAGRLEAFF.

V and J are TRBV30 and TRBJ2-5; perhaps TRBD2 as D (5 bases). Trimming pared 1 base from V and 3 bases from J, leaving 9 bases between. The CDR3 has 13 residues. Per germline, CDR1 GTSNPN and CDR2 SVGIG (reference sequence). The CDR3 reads CAWSGGLEETQYF. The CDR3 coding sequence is TGTGCCTGGAGTGGAGGGCTGGAAGAGACCCAGTACTTC.

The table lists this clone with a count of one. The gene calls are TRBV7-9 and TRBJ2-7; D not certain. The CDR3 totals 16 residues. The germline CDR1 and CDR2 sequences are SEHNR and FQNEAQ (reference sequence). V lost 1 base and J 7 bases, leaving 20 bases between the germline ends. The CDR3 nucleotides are TGTGCCAGCAGCTTAGTGTTGGCAAGCCTGGCCGGGGAGCAGTACTTC. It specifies CASSLVLASLAGEQYF.

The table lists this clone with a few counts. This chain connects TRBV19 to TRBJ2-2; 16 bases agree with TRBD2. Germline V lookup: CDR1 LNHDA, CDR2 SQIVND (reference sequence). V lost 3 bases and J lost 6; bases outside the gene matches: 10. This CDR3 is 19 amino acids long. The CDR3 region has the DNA TGTGCCAGTAGTATCGATTCGGGACTAGCGGGAGGGCGGCCCGGGGAGCTGTTTTTT. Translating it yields CASSIDSGLAGGRPGELFF.

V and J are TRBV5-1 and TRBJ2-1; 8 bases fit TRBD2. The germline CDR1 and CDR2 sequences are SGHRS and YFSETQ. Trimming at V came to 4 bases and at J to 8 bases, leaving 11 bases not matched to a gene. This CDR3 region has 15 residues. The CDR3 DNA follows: TGCGCCAGCAGCCATACAGCGGGAGTAGGGTATGAGCAGTTCTTC. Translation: CASSHTAGVGYEQFF.

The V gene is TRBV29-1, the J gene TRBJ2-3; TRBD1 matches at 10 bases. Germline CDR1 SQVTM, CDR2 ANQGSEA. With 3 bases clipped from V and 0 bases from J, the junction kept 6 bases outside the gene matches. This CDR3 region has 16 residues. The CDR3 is CSVDRRDRGSTDTQYF. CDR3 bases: TGCAGCGTTGATCGACGGGACAGGGGTAGCACAGATACGCAGTATTTT.

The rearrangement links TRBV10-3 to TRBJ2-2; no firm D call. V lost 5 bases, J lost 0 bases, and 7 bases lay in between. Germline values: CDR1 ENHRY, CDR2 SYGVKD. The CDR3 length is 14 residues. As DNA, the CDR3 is TGTGCCATCAGTCCCTCTCCGAACACCGGGGAGCTGTTTTTT. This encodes CAISPSPNTGELFF.

CDR3 in DNA: TGTGCCTGGGACAGGGAAGGACAGCCCCAGCATTTT. Encoded protein: CAWDREGQPQHF. The chain carries TRBV30 and TRBJ1-5; TRBD1 agrees at 7 bases. The V gene's germline CDR1 is GTSNPN and CDR2 SVGIG (reference sequence). Trimming cost V 5 bases and J 7 bases; bases outside gene matches: 5. The CDR3 runs 12 residues.

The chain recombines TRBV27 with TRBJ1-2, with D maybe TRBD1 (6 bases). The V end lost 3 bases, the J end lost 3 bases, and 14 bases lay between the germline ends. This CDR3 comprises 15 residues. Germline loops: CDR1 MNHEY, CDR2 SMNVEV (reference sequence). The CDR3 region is CASSFVAGADYGYTF. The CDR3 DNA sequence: TGTGCCAGCAGTTTTGTGGCAGGGGCTGACTATGGCTACACCTTC.

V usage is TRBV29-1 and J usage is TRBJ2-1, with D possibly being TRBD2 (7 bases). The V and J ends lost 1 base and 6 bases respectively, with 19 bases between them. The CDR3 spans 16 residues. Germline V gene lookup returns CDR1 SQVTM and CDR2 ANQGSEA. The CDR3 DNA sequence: TGCAGCGTTGAAGGGGGAGCGGGACAAGTCCGCAATGAGCAGTTCTTC. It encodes CSVEGGAGQVRNEQFF.

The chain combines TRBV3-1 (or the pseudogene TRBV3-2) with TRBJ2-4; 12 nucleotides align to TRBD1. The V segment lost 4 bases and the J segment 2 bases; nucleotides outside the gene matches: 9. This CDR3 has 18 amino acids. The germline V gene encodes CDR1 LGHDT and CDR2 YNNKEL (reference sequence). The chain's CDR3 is CASSPFAGTGGSKNIQYF. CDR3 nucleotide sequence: TGTGCCAGCAGCCCGTTTGCCGGGACAGGGGGCTCCAAAAACATTCAGTACTTC.

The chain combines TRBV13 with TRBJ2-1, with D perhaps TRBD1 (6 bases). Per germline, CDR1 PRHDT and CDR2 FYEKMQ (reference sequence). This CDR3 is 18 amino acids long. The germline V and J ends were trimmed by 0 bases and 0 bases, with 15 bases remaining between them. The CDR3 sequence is CASSLGGVGTSSYNEQFF. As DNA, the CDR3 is TGTGCCAGCAGCTTAGGCGGTGTAGGGACAAGCTCCTACAATGAGCAGTTCTTC.

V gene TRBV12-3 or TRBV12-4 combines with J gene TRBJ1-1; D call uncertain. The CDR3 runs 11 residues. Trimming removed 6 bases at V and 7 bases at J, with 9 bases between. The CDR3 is CASSMTLEAFF. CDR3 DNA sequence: TGTGCCAGCAGCATGACACTTGAAGCTTTCTTT.

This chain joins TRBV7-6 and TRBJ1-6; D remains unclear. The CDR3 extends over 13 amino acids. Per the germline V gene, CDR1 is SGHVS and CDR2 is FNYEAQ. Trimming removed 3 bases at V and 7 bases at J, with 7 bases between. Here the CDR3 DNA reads TGTGCCAGCAGCTTGAAGAGGAATTCACCCCTCCACTTT. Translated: CASSLKRNSPLHF.

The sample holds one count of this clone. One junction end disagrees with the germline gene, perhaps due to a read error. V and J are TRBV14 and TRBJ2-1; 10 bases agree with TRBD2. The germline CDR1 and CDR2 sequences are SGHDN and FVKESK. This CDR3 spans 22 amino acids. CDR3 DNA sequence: TGTGTCAGCAGCCAAGTTTTAACTTCCCTAGCGGGAGTCTATAGGGTGAAAGATGAGCAGTTCTTC. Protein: CVSSQVLTSLAGVYRVKDEQFF.

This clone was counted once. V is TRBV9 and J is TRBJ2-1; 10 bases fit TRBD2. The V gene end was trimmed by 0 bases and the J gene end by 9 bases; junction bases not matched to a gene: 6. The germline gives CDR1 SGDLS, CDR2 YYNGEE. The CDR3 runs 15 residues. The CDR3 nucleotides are TGTGCCAGCAGCGTAGGGGCTAGCGGGAGTTTTGAGCAGTTCTTC. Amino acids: CASSVGASGSFEQFF.